This T cell receptor beta chain was sequenced during a study of shared clonotypes between healthy human individuals. Germline values: CDR1 LNHDA, CDR2 SQIVND (reference sequence). CDR3 length: 17 amino acids. The V and J ends lost 6 bases and 0 bases, in that order; junction bases with no gene match: 10. Study results and limitations: The four-donor shared clonotypes exceeded non-shared clonotypes in generation probability, with non-shared ones scoring lower.

The healthy adult donors were HIV-negative and reported no recent acute infections or vaccinations. Genomic DNA of each subset was evenly split across several immunoSEQ plates. Clones were read by immunoSEQ multiplex PCR, and TCRdb kept only the in-frame ones, dropping some. The sample holds 1 million to 1.2 million clones, 70% to 80% seen once. Comments on this clone: The antigen remains undetermined.

V is TRBV19 and J is TRBJ2-4, with TRBD1 matching 8 bases. The sample was memory CD4+ T cells from PBMCs. Subset here: CD45RA-negative fraction. This clonotype was sampled from a man aged 18 to 30 in good health. Some clones in this sample may be carry-over from other donors' samples. The CDR3 reads CASSRELTGVAKNIQYF. The CDR3 coding sequence is TGTGCCAGTAGCCGAGAACTGACAGGGGTAGCCAAAAACATTCAGTACTTC.